Presented here are 31 T cell receptor beta chains from one specimen sequenced in a study of CD8+ T cells in alopecia areata. As for treatment: oral pan-JAK inhibitor, 5-10 mg twice daily. Following RNA extraction, reverse transcription yielded cDNA that acted as the sequencing template. Assay used: immunoSEQ multiplex PCR; TCRdb lists only in-frame clones, some missing. Among about 210,000 clones listed, 64% were seen once. The source was CD4+ T cells sorted from blood, collected at week 4, from a patient treated with tofacitinib. Source of these receptors: a human donor with alopecia areata.

The chain couples TRBV2 to TRBJ1-1; D is undetermined. The CDR3 runs to 11 residues. The V gene lost 6 bases and the J gene lost 7 bases, with 9 bases spanning the gap. In germline, CDR1 is SNHLY, CDR2 FYNNEI. The CDR3 sequence is CASRPLVEAFF. As DNA, the CDR3 is TGTGCCAGCAGACCCCTGGTTGAAGCTTTCTTT.

The chain uses TRBV5-6 and TRBJ2-2, with a tentative D call TRBD2 (6 bases). Germline-derived CDR1 and CDR2 are SGHDT and YYEEEE. With 3 bases removed from V and 9 bases from J, the gap between germline ends came to 18 bases. CDR3 length equals 15 residues. The CDR3 DNA is TGTGCCAGCAGCTCACCGGGACTCCGGGGCCGGGAGCTGTTTTTT. It is translated as CASSSPGLRGRELFF.

V and J are TRBV9 and TRBJ2-7; TRBD1 matches at 9 bases. Germline-derived CDR1 and CDR2 are SGDLS and YYNGEE. The CDR3 sequence is 15 residues long. V lost 0 bases and J lost 6; bases outside the gene matches: 7. CDR3 in amino acids: CASSVGGQGAFEQYF. Written as DNA, the CDR3 is TGTGCCAGCAGCGTAGGGGGACAGGGAGCGTTCGAGCAGTACTTC.

The chain uses TRBV2 and TRBJ1-1; D is undetermined. From germline, CDR1 is SNHLY and CDR2 FYNNEI. V dropped 8 bases and J dropped 8 bases, with 12 bases sitting between them. The CDR3 is made up of 11 amino acids. CDR3 region: CASRMTSEAFF. The CDR3 nucleotides read TGTGCCAGCCGAATGACATCGGAAGCTTTCTTT.

In regard to this clone: Within the sample, other DNA sequences also encode this same CDR3. The J gene is TRBJ2-7, the V gene TRBV29-1, with D perhaps given as TRBD1 or TRBD2 (5 bases each). CDR3 length equals 11 residues. V lost 3 bases and J lost 2, with 5 bases in between. Germline V gene lookup returns CDR1 SQVTM and CDR2 ANQGSEA. In DNA, the CDR3 is TGCAGCGTTGAGGGGGCCTACGAGCAGTACTTC. This codes for CSVEGAYEQYF.

This clone was detected only a few times. The J gene is TRBJ2-5, the V gene TRBV29-1; D gene uncertain. V was pared by 6 bases and J by 5 bases, with 10 bases between. Germline V CDR1 and CDR2: SQVTM, ANQGSEA. The length of the CDR3 is 11 residues. DNA of the CDR3: TGCAGCGTAAGACATGGGGAGACCCAGTACTTC. Protein: CSVRHGETQYF.

V usage is TRBV30 and J usage is TRBJ1-6, with D possibly being TRBD1 (6 bases). The CDR3 contains 12 residues. The germline gives CDR1 GTSNPN, CDR2 SVGIG (reference sequence). With 3 bases removed from V and 8 bases from J, the gap between germline ends came to 8 bases. The CDR3 reads CAWRGTYSPLHF. DNA of the CDR3: TGTGCCTGGAGAGGGACATATTCACCCCTCCACTTT.

V is TRBV7-8 and J is TRBJ2-7; possibly TRBD2 for D (7 bases). Trimming removed 5 bases from V and 12 bases from J, with 17 bases in between. The CDR3 has 12 residues. The V gene's germline CDR1 is SGHVS and CDR2 FQNEAQ. CDR3 sequence reads: CASSPDGGRRYF. CDR3 bases: TGTGCCAGCAGCCCTGACGGGGGGCGCAGGTACTTC.

This clone was counted a few times. The chain uses TRBV7-9 and TRBJ2-5; D assignment may be TRBD1 or TRBD2 (6 bases each). CDR1 SEHNR and CDR2 FQNEAQ come from the germline V gene (reference sequence). With 2 bases removed from V and 4 bases from J, the gap between germline ends came to 14 bases. The CDR3 is 15 amino acids. CDR3 sequence: CASSLLPGARETQYF. The DNA for the CDR3 is TGTGCCAGCAGCTTATTGCCGGGGGCTAGAGAGACCCAGTACTTC. Variable domain in full (rest from reference TRBV7-9 and TRBJ2-5): DTGVSQNPRHKITKRGQNVTFRCDPISEHNRLYWYRQTLGQGPEFLTYFQNEAQLEKSRLLSDRFSAERPKGSFSTLEIQRTEQGDSAMYLCASSLLPGARETQYFGPGTRLLVL.

The chain employs TRBV7-2 and TRBJ2-7, with TRBD2 as a possible D gene (7 bases). The V and J ends lost 5 bases and 0 bases respectively, with 14 bases between them. From germline, CDR1 is SGHTA and CDR2 FQGNSA. The CDR3 consists of 15 residues. CDR3 sequence: CASSPWGGSSYEQYF. CDR3 in DNA: TGTGCCAGCAGCCCGTGGGGGGGCAGCTCCTACGAGCAGTACTTC.

This clone was seen a handful of times. The chain is built from TRBV19 and TRBJ2-7, with a tentative D call TRBD1 (6 bases). The CDR3 loop spans 14 amino acids. Germline V lookup: CDR1 LNHDA, CDR2 SQIVND (reference sequence). The V and J ends lost 4 bases and 5 bases respectively, with 15 bases between them. CDR3: CASSTQHRDNEQYF. CDR3 DNA sequence: TGTGCCAGTAGTACCCAACACAGGGACAACGAGCAGTACTTC.

J is TRBJ1-5 and V is TRBV7-2; D unclear. The CDR3 contains 12 residues. Germline V gene data show CDR1 as SGHTA and CDR2 as FQGNSA. V was shortened by 4 bases and J by 4 bases, with 5 bases between the two germline ends. CDR3 sequence (DNA): TGTGCCAGCAGCTCGTTAAATCAGCCCCAGCATTTT. Amino acid sequence: CASSSLNQPQHF.

The CDR3 region is CASSDPAATDTQYF. CDR3 bases: TGTGCCAGCAGTGACCCGGCAGCTACAGATACGCAGTATTTT. The V and J genes are TRBV25-1 and TRBJ2-3, with D uncertain. Looked up from germline, CDR1 is MGHDK and CDR2 is SYGVNS. The CDR3 length is 14 residues. The germline V and J ends were trimmed by 3 bases and 3 bases, with 10 bases remaining between them.

The chain uses TRBV12-5 and TRBJ1-2; TRBD1 aligns across 9 bases. Per germline, CDR1 LGHNT and CDR2 FRNRAP. After removal of 0 bases from V and 5 bases from J, the junction contained 4 bases not matched to a gene. CDR3 length: 15 residues. The CDR3 DNA sequence: TGTGCTAGTGGTTTGGTTTCGGGGACAGGGTATGGCTACACCTTC. It encodes CASGLVSGTGYGYTF.

The chain combines TRBV29-1 with TRBJ1-1; D unclear. Trimming stripped 7 bases from V and 5 bases from J, with 14 bases between. The germline V gene has CDR1 SQVTM and CDR2 ANQGSEA. CDR3 length equals 12 residues. The CDR3 loop is CSASRETTEAFF. The CDR3 region has the DNA TGCAGCGCCTCCCGCGAGACGACTGAAGCTTTCTTT. Full variable domain (outside the CDR3, taken from reference TRBV29-1 and TRBJ1-1): SAVISQKPSRDICQRGTSLTIQCQVDSQVTMMFWYRQQPGQSLTLIATANQGSEATYESGFVIDKFPISRPNLTFSTLTVSNMSPEDSSIYLCSASRETTEAFFGQGTRLTVV.

J is TRBJ1-1 and V is TRBV29-1, with 7 bases that match TRBD1. The trim removed 6 bases at V and 1 base at J, leaving 8 bases unmatched. This CDR3 is built from 14 residues. Germline CDR1 SQVTM, CDR2 ANQGSEA. The CDR3 nucleotides read TGCAGCGTCTTAGACAGGGTTGGGAACACTGAAGCTTTCTTT. Amino acid sequence: CSVLDRVGNTEAFF.

This chain uses TRBV30 with TRBJ1-1; D ambiguous. This CDR3 is 14 amino acids long. From germline, CDR1 is GTSNPN and CDR2 SVGIG (reference sequence). The ends were cut back, 3 bases at V and 1 base at J, with 12 bases in the middle. CDR3 bases: TGTGCCTGGAGCGGCATATCGGGGAACACTGAAGCTTTCTTT. Protein: CAWSGISGNTEAFF.

The rearrangement uses TRBV9 and TRBJ1-5; D remains ambiguous. Trimming removed 8 bases at V and 1 base at J, with 13 bases between. The CDR3 extends over 14 amino acids. From germline, CDR1 is SGDLS and CDR2 YYNGEE. The CDR3: CARMLPASNQPQHF. The DNA for the CDR3 is TGTGCCAGAATGCTCCCTGCCAGCAATCAGCCCCAGCATTTT.

This clone was recorded a few times. The chain combines TRBV18 with TRBJ2-2; D unclear. The germline gives CDR1 KGHSH, CDR2 LQKENI. The CDR3 is 13 residues long. V was clipped by 6 bases and J by 1 base, with 6 bases between them. For the CDR3, the DNA is TGTGCCAGCTCCACCCAGAACACCGGGGAGCTGTTTTTT. The encoded protein is CASSTQNTGELFF.

The V gene is TRBV15, the J gene TRBJ1-6, with a weak D call TRBD1 (6 bases). The germline gives CDR1 LNHNV, CDR2 YYDKDF (reference sequence). The CDR3 sequence is 16 residues long. With 0 bases removed from V and 8 bases from J, the gap between germline ends came to 14 bases. The CDR3 loop reads CATSRDYRALDSPLHF. The CDR3 nucleotides are TGTGCCACCAGCAGAGATTACAGGGCTCTGGATTCACCCCTCCACTTT.

This clone was picked up one time. The V call is TRBV7-8, the J call TRBJ2-3; D remains ambiguous. Germline CDR1 is SGHVS and CDR2 is FQNEAQ. Trimming left V 1 base short and J 9 bases short, with 8 bases between. The CDR3 length is 12 residues. CDR3 bases: TGTGCCAGCAGCTTAGAACGAGGCACGCAGTATTTT. Translating gives CASSLERGTQYF.

The gene calls are TRBV6-5 and TRBJ1-1; the D is unclear. Germline V gene sequence: CDR1 MNHEY, CDR2 SVGAGI. Trimming took off 6 bases at V and 5 bases at J, with 13 bases between the two ends. The CDR3 contains 13 residues. The CDR3 bases are TGTGCCAGCAGAACCACCGGTTGGACTGAAGCTTTCTTT. Protein product: CASRTTGWTEAFF.

Points on this clone: In the same sample, other DNA sequences code for this CDR3. This sequence joins TRBV7-2 and TRBJ2-1; TRBD1 is a possible D gene (6 bases). Trimming removed 4 bases from V and 4 bases from J, with 14 bases in between. Germline CDR1 reads SGHTA; CDR2 reads FQGNSA. The CDR3 runs 15 residues. CDR3: CASSSTGTNYNEQFF. The CDR3 DNA reads as TGTGCCAGCAGCTCCACTGGGACAAATTACAATGAGCAGTTCTTC. Full variable domain (rest looked up from reference TRBV7-2 and TRBJ2-1): GAGVSQSPSNKVTEKGKDVELRCDPISGHTALYWYRQSLGQGLEFLIYFQGNSAPDKSGLPSDRFSAERTGGSVSTLTIQRTQQEDSAVYLCASSSTGTNYNEQFFGPGTRLTVL.

Only a few counts were recorded for this clone. The chain employs TRBV5-6 and TRBJ2-5; weak D call: TRBD2 (7 bases). Germline-derived CDR1 and CDR2 are SGHDT and YYEEEE. The CDR3 contains 15 residues. V lost 0 bases and J lost 1, with 10 bases in between. The CDR3 loop reads CASSLVGGLQETQYF. The CDR3 DNA follows: TGTGCCAGCAGCTTGGTGGGGGGGCTCCAAGAGACCCAGTACTTC.

This clone was seen more than once but under ten times. V usage is TRBV6-5 and J usage is TRBJ2-2, with unresolved D. V lost 8 bases and J 5 bases, leaving 9 bases between the germline ends. CDR3 length: 12 amino acids. Germline V CDR1 and CDR2: MNHEY, SVGAGI. CDR3 DNA: TGTGCCAGCCTCGACCGAACCGGGGAGCTGTTTTTT. Residues: CASLDRTGELFF.

This chain uses TRBV2 with TRBJ1-1, with TRBD1 matching 7 bases. This CDR3 contains 14 residues. V trimming: 7 bases; J trimming: 4 bases; junction bases outside the gene matches: 9. The germline V gene has CDR1 SNHLY and CDR2 FYNNEI. The CDR3 region is CASNIRQGGTEAFF. Here the CDR3 DNA reads TGTGCCAGCAACATTAGACAGGGTGGCACTGAAGCTTTCTTT.

The chain couples TRBV29-1 to TRBJ2-3; D possibly matches TRBD1 or TRBD2 (5 bases each). This CDR3 is built from 14 residues. Trimming shortened V by 5 bases and J by 2 bases, and 14 bases separated the two germline ends. Germline V CDR1 and CDR2: SQVTM, ANQGSEA. The CDR3 sequence is CSVLPGTLTDTQYF. In nucleotides, the CDR3 is TGCAGCGTTCTCCCAGGGACCCTCACAGATACGCAGTATTTT.

With regard to this clone: Other DNA sequences from this sample encode an identical CDR3 as well. This chain connects TRBV9 to TRBJ1-4; 9 bases line up with TRBD1. CDR1 is SGDLS, CDR2 YYNGEE, per germline. This CDR3 region has 14 residues. V was clipped by 3 bases and J by 5 bases; unmatched bases: 2. DNA of the CDR3: TGTGCCAGCAGCGCCGGGACAGGGAATGAAAAACTGTTTTTT. Translated: CASSAGTGNEKLFF. The full variable domain, its missing parts supplied by reference TRBV9 and TRBJ1-4, is DSGVTQTPKHLITATGQRVTLRCSPRSGDLSVYWYQQSLDQGLQFLIQYYNGEERAKGNILERFSAQQFPDLHSELNLSSLELGDSALYFCASSAGTGNEKLFFGSGTQLSVL.

CDR3 loop: CASSPPAGGSEAFF. DNA for the CDR3: TGTGCCAGCAGTCCCCCCGCAGGGGGCAGTGAAGCTTTCTTT. The chain employs TRBV28 and TRBJ1-1, with 8 bases that match TRBD1. This CDR3 is 14 amino acids long. Germline assignment: CDR1 MDHEN and CDR2 SYDVKM. The ends lost 5 bases at V and 7 bases at J; junction bases unmatched: 9.

The chain has TRBV29-1 and TRBJ2-3; 9 bases fit TRBD2. CDR1 is SQVTM, CDR2 ANQGSEA, per germline. Trimming removed 4 bases from V and 2 bases from J; junction bases left unmatched: 4. This CDR3 region has 14 residues. The CDR3 bases are TGCAGCGTTGCTAGCGGGGCCGTCACAGATACGCAGTATTTT. Protein sequence: CSVASGAVTDTQYF.

The sample holds a few counts of this clone. V is TRBV6-5 and J is TRBJ1-6; D not certain. V shed 6 bases and J shed 10 bases, with 10 bases lying between them. The CDR3 sequence is 12 residues long. CDR1 MNHEY and CDR2 SVGAGI come from the germline V gene. The CDR3 is CASSQPDSPLHF. In nucleotides, the CDR3 is TGTGCCAGCAGCCAGCCAGACTCACCCCTCCACTTT.